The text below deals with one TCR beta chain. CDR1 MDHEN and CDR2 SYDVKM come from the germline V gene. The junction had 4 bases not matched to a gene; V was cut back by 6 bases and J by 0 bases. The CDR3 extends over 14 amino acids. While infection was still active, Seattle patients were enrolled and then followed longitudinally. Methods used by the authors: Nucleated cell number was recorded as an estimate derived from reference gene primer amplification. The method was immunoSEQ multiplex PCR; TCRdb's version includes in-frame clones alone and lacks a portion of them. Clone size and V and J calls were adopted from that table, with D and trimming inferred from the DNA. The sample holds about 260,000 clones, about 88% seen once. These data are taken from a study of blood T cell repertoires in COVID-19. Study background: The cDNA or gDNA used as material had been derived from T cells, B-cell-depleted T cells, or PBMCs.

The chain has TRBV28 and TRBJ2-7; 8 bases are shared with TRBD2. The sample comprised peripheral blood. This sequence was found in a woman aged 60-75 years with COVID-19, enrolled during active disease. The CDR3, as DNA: TGTGCCAGCAGCGGAAGCGGGAGCTCCTACGAGCAGTACTTC. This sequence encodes CASSGSGSSYEQYF.